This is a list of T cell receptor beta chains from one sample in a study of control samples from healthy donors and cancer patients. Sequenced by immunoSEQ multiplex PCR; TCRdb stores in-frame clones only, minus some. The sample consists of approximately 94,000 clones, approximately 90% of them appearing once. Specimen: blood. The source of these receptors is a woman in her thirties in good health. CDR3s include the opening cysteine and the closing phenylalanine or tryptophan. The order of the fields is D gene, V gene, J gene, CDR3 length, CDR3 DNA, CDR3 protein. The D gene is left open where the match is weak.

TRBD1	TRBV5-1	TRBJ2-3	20	TGCGCCAGCAGCTTGGGGTGGAGCATTCAAACGGGACAGGGGACAGATACGCAGTATTTT	CASSLGWSIQTGQGTDTQYF
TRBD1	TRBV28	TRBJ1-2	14	TGTGCCAGCAGTGGGAACAGGGGGCTTTATGGCTACACCTTC	CASSGNRGLYGYTF
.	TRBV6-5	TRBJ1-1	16	TGTGCCAGCAGTTCGCAAGGTCGGGCGCAGAACACTGAAGCTTTCTTT	CASSSQGRAQNTEAFF
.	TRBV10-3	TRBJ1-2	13	TGTGCCATCAGTGGTGGCAGTTCCTATGGCTACACCTTC	CAISGGSSYGYTF
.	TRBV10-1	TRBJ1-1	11	TGCGCCAGCAGTAGGTCAGGGAAAGCTTTCTTT	CASSRSGKAFF
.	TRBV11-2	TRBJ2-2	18	TGTGCCAGCAGCTTAAGGCTTGCGACGGTAGCCACAACCGGGGAGCTGTTTTTT	CASSLRLATVATTGELFF
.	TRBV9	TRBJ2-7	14	TGTGCCAGCAGCTCCGGTTGGAGGGGTGACGAGCAGTACTTC	CASSSGWRGDEQYF
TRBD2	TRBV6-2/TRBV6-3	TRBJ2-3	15	TGTGCCAGCAGTTACTTCGGGGGGGCCCCAGATACGCAGTATTTT	CASSYFGGAPDTQYF
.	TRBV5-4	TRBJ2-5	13	TGTGCCAGCAGCTTGAGGTTAGAAGAGACCCAGTACTTC	CASSLRLEETQYF
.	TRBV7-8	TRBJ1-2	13	TGTGCCAGCTCTAAAGCCGAGCTCTATGGCTACACCTTC	CASSKAELYGYTF
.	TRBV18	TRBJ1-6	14	TGTGCCAGCTCCGAACTGGGGAAAGATTCACCCCTCCACTTT	CASSELGKDSPLHF
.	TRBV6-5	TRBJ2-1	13	TGTGCCAGCCAGGATAGTGCCTACAATGAGCAGTTCTTC	CASQDSAYNEQFF
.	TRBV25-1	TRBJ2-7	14	TGTGCCAGCAGTGATTACCCAGCCAAATACGAGCAGTACTTC	CASSDYPAKYEQYF
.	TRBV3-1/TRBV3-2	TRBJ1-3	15	TGTGCCAGCAGCCAAGATAGGACCGAGGGGGGTACCATATATTTT	CASSQDRTEGGTIYF
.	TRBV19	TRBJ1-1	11	TGTGCCAGTAGTATAACGGGACAAGCTTTCTTT	CASSITGQAFF
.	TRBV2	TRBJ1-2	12	TGTGCCAGCAGTGAAGGACAGGTTGGCGGCACCTTC	CASSEGQVGGTF
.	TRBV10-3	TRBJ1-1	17	TGTGCCATCAGTGCACAGGGTTCGGGCCGCTCGACGGCTGAAGCTTTCTTT	CAISAQGSGRSTAEAFF
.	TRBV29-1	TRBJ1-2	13	TGCAGCGCCGCCGGGACACCAAACTATGGCTACACCTTC	CSAAGTPNYGYTF
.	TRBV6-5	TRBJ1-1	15	TGTGCCAGCAGTTTTAGGGTACAGGGTTCCACTGAAGCTTTCTTT	CASSFRVQGSTEAFF
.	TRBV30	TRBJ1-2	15	TGTGCCTGGAGTGTACTAGGACCCAGGGGTCGTGGCTACACCTTC	CAWSVLGPRGRGYTF
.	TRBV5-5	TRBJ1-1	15	TGTGCCAGCAGCTCCCGGGAGGGCGTGGTGGCTGAAGCTTTCTTT	CASSSREGVVAEAFF